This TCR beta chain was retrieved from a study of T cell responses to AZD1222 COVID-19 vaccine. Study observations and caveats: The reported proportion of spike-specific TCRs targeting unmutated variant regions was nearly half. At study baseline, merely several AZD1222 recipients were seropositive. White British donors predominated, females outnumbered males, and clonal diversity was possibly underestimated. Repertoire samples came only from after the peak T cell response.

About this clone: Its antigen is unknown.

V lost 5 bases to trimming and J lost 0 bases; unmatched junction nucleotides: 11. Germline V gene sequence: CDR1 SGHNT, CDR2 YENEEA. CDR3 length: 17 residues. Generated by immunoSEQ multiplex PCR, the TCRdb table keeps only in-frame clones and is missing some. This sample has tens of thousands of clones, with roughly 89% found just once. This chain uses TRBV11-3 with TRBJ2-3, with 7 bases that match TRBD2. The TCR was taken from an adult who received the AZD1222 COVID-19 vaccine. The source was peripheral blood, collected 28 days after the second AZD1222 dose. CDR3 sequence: CASSILGLGVSTDTQYF. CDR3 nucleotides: TGTGCCAGCAGCATACTCGGACTAGGGGTCAGCACAGATACGCAGTATTTT.